Listed below are T cell receptor beta chains from one sample, sequenced in a study of identical twins. One entry per CDR3 protein results from TCRdb running MiXCR on the 5' RACE reads. The sample holds about 690,000 distinct CDR3 sequences, 5.5% to 6.5% seen once. The sequenced material came from naive T cells sorted from blood. The receptors here all came from a man aged 18 to 29 in good health. Both conserved end residues are trimmed from each CDR3. The size entry is marked missing in some rows and otherwise reads once, few, many or a size class.

abundance: many; v_gene: TRBV20-1; j_gene: TRBJ2-1; CDR3aa: SASGTSDEQF
abundance: .; v_gene: TRBV2; j_gene: TRBJ2-1; CDR3aa: ASTQDRANEQF
abundance: .; v_gene: TRBV9; j_gene: TRBJ2-2; CDR3aa: ASSVGGGPTGELF
abundance: many; v_gene: TRBV28; j_gene: TRBJ2-3; CDR3aa: ASSPRTSGRLTQY
abundance: few; v_gene: TRBV28; j_gene: TRBJ1-1; CDR3aa: ASSLRDRKGAF
abundance: many; v_gene: TRBV7-9; j_gene: TRBJ1-2; CDR3aa: ASSLDSIYGYT
abundance: .; v_gene: TRBV15; j_gene: TRBJ2-6; CDR3aa: ATSPPESGANVLT
abundance: few; v_gene: TRBV7-9; j_gene: TRBJ2-1; CDR3aa: ASSKGGGVYNEQF
abundance: many; v_gene: TRBV27; j_gene: TRBJ2-1; CDR3aa: ASNKLAGAYNEQF
abundance: .; v_gene: TRBV20-1; j_gene: TRBJ2-1; CDR3aa: SARATSGVYNEQF
abundance: many; v_gene: TRBV6-5; j_gene: TRBJ1-5; CDR3aa: ASSWDKWGQPQH
abundance: .; v_gene: TRBV4-3; j_gene: TRBJ2-7; CDR3aa: ASSPGFAGGIYEQY